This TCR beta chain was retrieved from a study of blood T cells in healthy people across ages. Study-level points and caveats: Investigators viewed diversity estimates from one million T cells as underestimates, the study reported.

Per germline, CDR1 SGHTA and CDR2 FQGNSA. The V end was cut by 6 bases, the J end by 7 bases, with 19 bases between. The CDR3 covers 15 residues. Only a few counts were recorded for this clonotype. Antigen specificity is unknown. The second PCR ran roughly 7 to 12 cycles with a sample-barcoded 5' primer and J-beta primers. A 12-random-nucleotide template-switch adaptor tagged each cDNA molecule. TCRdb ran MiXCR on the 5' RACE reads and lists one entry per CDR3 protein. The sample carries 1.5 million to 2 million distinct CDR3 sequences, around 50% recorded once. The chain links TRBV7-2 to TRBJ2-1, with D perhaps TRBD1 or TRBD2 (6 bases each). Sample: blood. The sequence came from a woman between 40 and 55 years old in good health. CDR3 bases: TGTGCCAGCAGTCCAAGCTACGGGGGCGGGAATGAGCAGTTCTTC. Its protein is CASSPSYGGGNEQFF.